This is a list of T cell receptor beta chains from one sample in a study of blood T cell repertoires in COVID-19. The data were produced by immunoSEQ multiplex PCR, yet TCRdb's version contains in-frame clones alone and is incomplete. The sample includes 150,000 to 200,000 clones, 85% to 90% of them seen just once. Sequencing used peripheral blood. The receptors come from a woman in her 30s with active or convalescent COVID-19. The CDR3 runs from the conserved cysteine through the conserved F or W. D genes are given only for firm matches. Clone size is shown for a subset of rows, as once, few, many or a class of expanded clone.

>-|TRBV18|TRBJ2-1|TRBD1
CASSPNHRGHNEQFF
TGTGCCAGCTCACCCAACCACAGGGGGCACAATGAGCAGTTCTTC
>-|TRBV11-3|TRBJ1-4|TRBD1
CASSQGGREKLFF
TGTGCCAGCAGCCAGGGGGGTCGGGAAAAACTGTTTTTT
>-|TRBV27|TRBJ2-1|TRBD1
CASILGQFNEQFF
TGTGCCAGCATCTTGGGACAGTTCAATGAGCAGTTCTTC
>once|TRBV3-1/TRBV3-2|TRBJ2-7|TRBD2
CASSQYGSGRDWYF
TGTGCCAGCAGCCAATACGGTAGCGGGAGGGATTGGTACTTC
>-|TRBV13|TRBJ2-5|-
CASSPGLAASGTQYF
TGTGCCAGCAGCCCCGGGTTAGCGGCCTCTGGGACCCAGTACTTC
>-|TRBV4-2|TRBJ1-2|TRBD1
CASSQMRQGIYGYTF
TGTGCCAGCAGCCAAATGAGACAGGGGATTTATGGCTACACCTTC
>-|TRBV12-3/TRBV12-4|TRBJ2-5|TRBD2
CASRAGGQETQYF
TGTGCCAGCAGAGCGGGGGGGCAAGAGACCCAGTACTTC
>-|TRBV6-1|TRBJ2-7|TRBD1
CASSELGTGAYEQYF
TGTGCCAGCAGTGAATTGGGGACAGGGGCCTACGAGCAGTACTTC
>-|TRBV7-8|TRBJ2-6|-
CASSLRVGVRSGANVLTF
TGTGCCAGCAGCTTACGGGTAGGCGTACGCTCTGGGGCCAACGTCCTGACTTTC
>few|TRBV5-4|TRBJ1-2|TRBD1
CASTSDRRHYGYTF
TGTGCCAGCACCTCGGACAGGAGACACTATGGCTACACCTTC
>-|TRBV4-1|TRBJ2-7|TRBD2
CASSRALAGATASYEQYF
TGCGCCAGCAGCCGGGCGTTAGCGGGAGCGACCGCCTCCTACGAGCAGTACTTC
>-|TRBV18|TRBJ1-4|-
CASSPGSSNEKLFF
TGTGCCAGCTCGCCCGGGTCCTCTAATGAAAAACTGTTTTTT
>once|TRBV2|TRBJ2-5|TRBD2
CASGTSGETQYF
TGTGCCAGCGGGACTAGCGGAGAGACCCAGTACTTC
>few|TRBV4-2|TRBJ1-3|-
CASSQVAGLISGNTIYF
TGTGCCAGCAGCCAAGTGGCGGGTCTAATCTCTGGAAACACCATATATTTT
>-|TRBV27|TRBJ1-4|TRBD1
CASSSRTGPRNEKLFF
TGTGCCAGCAGTTCTCGGACAGGGCCACGTAATGAAAAACTGTTTTTT
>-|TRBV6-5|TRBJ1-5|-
CASSYSTNSNQPQHF
TGTGCCAGCAGTTACTCGACAAATAGCAATCAGCCCCAGCATTTT
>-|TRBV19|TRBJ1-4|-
CASSLGGEKLFF
TGTGCCAGTAGTTTAGGTGGCGAAAAACTGTTTTTT
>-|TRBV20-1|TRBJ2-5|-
CSAEHQETQYF
TGCAGTGCTGAGCACCAAGAGACCCAGTACTTC
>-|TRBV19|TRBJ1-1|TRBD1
CASSIRQGYTEAFF
TGTGCCAGTAGTATAAGACAGGGATACACTGAAGCTTTCTTT
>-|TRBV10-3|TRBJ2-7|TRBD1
CAISELRGLSYEQYF
TGTGCCATCAGTGAGCTAAGGGGGCTATCCTACGAGCAGTACTTC
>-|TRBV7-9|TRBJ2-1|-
CASSLGSHNEQFF
TGTGCCAGCAGCTTAGGCAGTCACAATGAGCAGTTCTTC
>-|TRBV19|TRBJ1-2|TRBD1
CASSWTGRLNGYTF
TGTGCCAGTAGTTGGACAGGGCGATTAAATGGCTACACCTTC
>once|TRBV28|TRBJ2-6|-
CASSFRGTPSGANVLTF
TGTGCCAGCAGTTTTCGGGGGACTCCCTCTGGGGCCAACGTCCTGACTTTC
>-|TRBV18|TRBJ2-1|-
CASSPGQRSSYNEQFF
TGTGCCAGCTCACCTGGACAGCGGAGCTCCTACAATGAGCAGTTCTTC
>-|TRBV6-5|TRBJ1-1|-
CASSYYSGLDTEAFF
TGTGCCAGCAGTTACTATTCAGGGTTAGACACTGAAGCTTTCTTT
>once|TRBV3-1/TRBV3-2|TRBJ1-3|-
CASSHAGAGNTIYF
TGTGCCAGCAGCCATGCAGGTGCTGGAAACACCATATATTTT